This TCR beta chain appears in the sequencing data of a study of blood T cell repertoires in COVID-19. Study overall: The United States, Italy and Spain provided the acute and convalescent COVID-19 samples.

CDR1 is KGHSH and CDR2 is LQKENI in the germline V gene. CDR3 size: 14 residues. V gave up 5 bases and J gave up 1 base, with 11 bases separating them. Source study methods: Counts of nucleated cells, estimated from reference gene primer amplification, were obtained. Sequenced by immunoSEQ multiplex PCR; TCRdb stores in-frame clones only, minus some. The V and J calls and clone size were taken over from that table, and D and trimming were inferred from the DNA. The table has fewer than 300,000 clones, around 82% seen once. The sequence was obtained from a woman aged 18-29 years with acute or convalescent COVID-19. The chain uses TRBV18 and TRBJ1-2, with a weak D call TRBD1 (6 bases). Sequenced material: peripheral blood. The CDR3 coding sequence is TGTGCCAGCTCAGCGTCACAGGGTAACTATGGCTACACCTTC. This encodes CASSASQGNYGYTF.